This TCR beta chain was captured by sequencing in a study of blood T cell repertoires in COVID-19. CDR1 SNHLY and CDR2 FYNNEI come from the germline V gene. The length of the CDR3 is 15 residues. The trim removed 5 bases at V and 6 bases at J, leaving 5 bases unmatched. TCRdb's table, derived via immunoSEQ multiplex PCR, lists solely in-frame clones and lacks some. The data show tens of thousands of clones, with about 84% seen just once and over 40% held by the top ten. This clone occurred once. The sequencing input was peripheral blood. The V and J genes are TRBV2 and TRBJ2-2; 11 nucleotides line up with TRBD2. The receptor's source is a human donor in a cohort sampled during active COVID-19. CDR3 region: CASSLASGGSGELFF. The DNA for the CDR3 is TGTGCCAGCAGTTTGGCTAGCGGGGGGTCCGGGGAGCTGTTTTTT.